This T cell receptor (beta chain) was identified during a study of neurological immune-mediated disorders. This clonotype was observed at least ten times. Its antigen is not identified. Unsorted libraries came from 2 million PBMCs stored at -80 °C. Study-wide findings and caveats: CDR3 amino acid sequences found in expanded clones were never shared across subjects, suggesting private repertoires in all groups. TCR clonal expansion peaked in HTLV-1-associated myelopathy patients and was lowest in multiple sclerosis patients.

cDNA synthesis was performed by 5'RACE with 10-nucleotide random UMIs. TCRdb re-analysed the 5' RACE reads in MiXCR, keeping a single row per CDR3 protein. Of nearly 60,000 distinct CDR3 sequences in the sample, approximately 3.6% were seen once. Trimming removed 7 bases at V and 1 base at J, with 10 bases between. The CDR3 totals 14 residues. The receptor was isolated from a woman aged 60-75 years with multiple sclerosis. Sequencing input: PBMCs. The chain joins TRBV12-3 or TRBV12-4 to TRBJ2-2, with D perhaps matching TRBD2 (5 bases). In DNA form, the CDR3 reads TGTGCCAGCAACGGACGGGAGAACACCGGGGAGCTGTTTTTT. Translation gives CASNGRENTGELFF.